Detailed here is one TCR beta chain. Profiled with immunoSEQ multiplex PCR; TCRdb holds only in-frame clones, not every one. Among approximately 79,000 clones listed, 89% were seen once. The sample originates from a study of control samples from healthy donors and cancer patients. Trimming stripped 3 bases from V and 1 base from J, with 6 bases between. Germline values: CDR1 SEHNR, CDR2 FQNEAQ (reference sequence). The CDR3 contains 13 residues. The source is a man between 45 and 60 years old in good health. The sequenced sample was blood. V is TRBV7-9 and J is TRBJ1-1; D unclear. CDR3 amino acids: CASSLGRNTEAFF. The CDR3 DNA sequence: TGTGCCAGCAGCTTGGGGAGGAACACTGAAGCTTTCTTT. The full variable domain, completed using reference TRBV7-9 and TRBJ1-1, is DTGVSQNPRHKITKRGQNVTFRCDPISEHNRLYWYRQTLGQGPEFLTYFQNEAQLEKSRLLSDRFSAERPKGSFSTLEIQRTEQGDSAMYLCASSLGRNTEAFFGQGTRLTVV.